This T cell receptor (beta chain) originates from a study of T cell repertoires in cytomegalovirus infection. CDR3 size: 13 residues. V was trimmed by 3 bases and J by 0 bases, leaving 5 bases between them. Germline CDR1 is SGHDN and CDR2 is FVKESK. This clonotype was seen ten or more times. TCRdb ran MiXCR on the reads and lists one entry per CDR3 protein. The table includes roughly 240,000 distinct CDR3 sequences, around 6.4% detected once. Source material: PBMCs. The gene calls are TRBV14 and TRBJ1-1; D gene uncertain. This clonotype was sampled from a human donor in good health (CMV status not recorded). Some clones in this sample may be carry-over from other donors' samples. For the CDR3, the DNA is TGTGCCAGCAGCCAGACCATGAACACTGAAGCTTTCTTT. It is translated as CASSQTMNTEAFF.